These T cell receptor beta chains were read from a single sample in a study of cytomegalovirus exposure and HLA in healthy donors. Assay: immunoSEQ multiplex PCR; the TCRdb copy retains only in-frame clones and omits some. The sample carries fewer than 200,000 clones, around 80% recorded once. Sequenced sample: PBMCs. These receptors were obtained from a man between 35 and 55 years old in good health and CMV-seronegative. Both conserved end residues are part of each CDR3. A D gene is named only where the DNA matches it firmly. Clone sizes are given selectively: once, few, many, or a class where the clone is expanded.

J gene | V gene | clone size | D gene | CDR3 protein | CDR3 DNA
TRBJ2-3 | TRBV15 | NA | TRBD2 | CATNGGSTDTQYF | TGTGCCACTAACGGGGGGAGCACAGATACGCAGTATTTT
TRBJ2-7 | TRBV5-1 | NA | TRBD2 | CASSLTSGRNEQYF | TGCGCCAGCAGCTTAACTAGCGGGAGGAACGAGCAGTACTTC
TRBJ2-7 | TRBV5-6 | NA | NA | CASSWRLGGYEQYF | TGTGCCAGCAGCTGGCGTTTGGGGGGCTACGAGCAGTACTTC
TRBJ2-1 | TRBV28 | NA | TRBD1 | CASSPTLTGWNEQFF | TGTGCCAGCAGTCCTACATTGACAGGGTGGAATGAGCAGTTCTTC
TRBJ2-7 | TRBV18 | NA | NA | CASSPGHEQYF | TGTGCCAGCTCACCAGGCCACGAGCAGTACTTC
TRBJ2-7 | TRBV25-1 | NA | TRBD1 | CASRGQVGEQYF | TGTGCCAGCAGGGGACAGGTCGGCGAGCAGTACTTC
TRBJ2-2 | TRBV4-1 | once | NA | CASSQERSASWARNTGELFF | TGCGCCAGCAGCCAAGAGAGGAGCGCTAGCTGGGCTAGGAACACCGGGGAGCTGTTTTTT
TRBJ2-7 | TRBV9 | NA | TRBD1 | CASSPLRQGGFYEQYF | TGTGCCAGCAGCCCCCTAAGACAGGGGGGATTTTACGAGCAGTACTTC
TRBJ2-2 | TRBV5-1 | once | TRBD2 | CASSLGRTSNTGELFF | TGCGCCAGCAGCTTGGGCAGGACTAGCAACACCGGGGAGCTGTTTTTT
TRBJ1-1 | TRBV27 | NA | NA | CASSLSHKIEAFF | TGTGCCAGCAGTTTATCGCACAAGATTGAAGCTTTCTTT
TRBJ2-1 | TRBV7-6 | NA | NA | CASSPGGTDNSYNEQFF | TGTGCCAGCAGCCCCGGGGGTACGGACAACTCCTACAATGAGCAGTTCTTC
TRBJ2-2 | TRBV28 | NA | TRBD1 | CASSPYGTVPGELFF | TGTGCCAGCAGTCCGTACGGGACAGTCCCCGGGGAGCTGTTTTTT
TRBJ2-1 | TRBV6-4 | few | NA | CGESGEQFF | TGTGGGGAGTCCGGTGAGCAGTTCTTC
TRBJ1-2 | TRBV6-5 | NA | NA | CASSQLGVGYTF | TGTGCCAGCAGTCAACTCGGGGTTGGCTACACCTTC
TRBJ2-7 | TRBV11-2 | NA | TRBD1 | CASSLGRQGGAYEQYF | TGTGCCAGCAGCTTAGGTAGACAGGGTGGGGCCTACGAGCAGTACTTC
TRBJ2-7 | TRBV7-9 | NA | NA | CASSFGGEQYF | TGTGCCAGCAGCTTCGGCGGCGAGCAGTACTTC
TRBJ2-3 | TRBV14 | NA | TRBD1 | CASSKMGQGAGDTQYF | TGTGCCAGCAGCAAGATGGGACAGGGGGCTGGAGATACGCAGTATTTT
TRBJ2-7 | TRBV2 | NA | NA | CASSETARVQYF | TGTGCCAGCAGTGAAACAGCGAGGGTGCAGTACTTC
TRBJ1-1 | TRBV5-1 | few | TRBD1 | CASSLGFRGRNTEAFF | TGCGCCAGCAGCTTGGGGTTCAGGGGGCGGAACACTGAAGCTTTCTTT
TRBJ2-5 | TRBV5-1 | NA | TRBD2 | CASSLKTSGYEETQYF | TGCGCCAGCAGCCTAAAGACTAGCGGGTATGAAGAGACCCAGTACTTC
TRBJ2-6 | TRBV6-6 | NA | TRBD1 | CASTQGQGAGANVLTF | TGTGCCAGCACCCAGGGACAGGGGGCTGGGGCCAACGTCCTGACTTTC
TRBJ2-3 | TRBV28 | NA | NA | CASLDRITDTQYF | TGTGCCAGCCTAGACAGGATCACAGATACGCAGTATTTT
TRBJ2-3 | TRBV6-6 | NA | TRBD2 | CASSYPSGSLTDTQYF | TGTGCCAGCAGTTACCCTAGCGGGAGTCTCACAGATACGCAGTATTTT
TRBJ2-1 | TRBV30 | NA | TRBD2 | CAWSAPSLVAGGSSYNEQFF | TGTGCCTGGAGTGCCCCCTCCTTAGTAGCGGGGGGGAGCTCCTACAATGAGCAGTTCTTC
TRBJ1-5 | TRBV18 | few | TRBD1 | CASSRDRGNSNQPQHF | TGTGCCAGCTCGCGGGACAGGGGGAATAGCAATCAGCCCCAGCATTTT
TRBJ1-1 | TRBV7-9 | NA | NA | CASSATTGNTEAFF | TGTGCCAGCAGCGCGACGACAGGGAACACTGAAGCTTTCTTT
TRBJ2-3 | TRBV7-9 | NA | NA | CASIGGPADTQYF | TGTGCCAGCATCGGAGGGCCTGCAGATACGCAGTATTTT
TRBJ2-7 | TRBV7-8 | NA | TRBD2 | CASSLEGTSATYEQYF | TGTGCCAGCAGCTTAGAGGGGACTAGCGCTACCTACGAGCAGTACTTC
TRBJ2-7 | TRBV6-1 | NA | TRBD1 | CASSEALGQGAHEQYF | TGTGCCAGCAGTGAAGCGCTTGGGCAGGGGGCCCACGAGCAGTACTTC
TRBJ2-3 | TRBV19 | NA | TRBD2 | CASTPFSSGSLDTQYF | TGTGCCAGTACCCCCTTTTCTAGCGGGAGTTTAGATACGCAGTATTTT
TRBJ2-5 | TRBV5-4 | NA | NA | CASSLFRAADRETQYF | TGTGCCAGCAGCTTATTCAGGGCCGCCGACCGGGAGACCCAGTACTTC
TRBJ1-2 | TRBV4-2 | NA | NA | CASSQGNRTPYGYTF | TGTGCCAGCAGCCAAGGAAACCGGACTCCCTATGGCTACACCTTC
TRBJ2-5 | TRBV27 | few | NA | CASSPTRTQETQYF | TGTGCCAGCAGTCCGACTAGGACCCAAGAGACCCAGTACTTC
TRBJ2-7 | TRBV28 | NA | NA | CASTLTGTYEQYF | TGTGCCAGCACACTGACAGGTACCTACGAGCAGTACTTC
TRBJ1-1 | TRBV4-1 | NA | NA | CASSQGLIRGRTEAFF | TGCGCCAGCAGCCAAGGCCTTATAAGGGGCCGAACTGAGGCTTTCTTT
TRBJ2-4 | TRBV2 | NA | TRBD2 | CASSSSGRAAKNIQYF | TGTGCCAGCAGTTCTAGCGGGAGGGCGGCCAAAAACATTCAGTACTTC
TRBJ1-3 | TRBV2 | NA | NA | CASNEAFSGNTIYF | TGTGCCAGCAATGAGGCATTCTCTGGAAACACCATATATTTT
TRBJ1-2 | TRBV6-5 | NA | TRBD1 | CASSPGQGRHGYTF | TGTGCCAGCAGCCCGGGACAGGGTCGTCATGGCTACACCTTC
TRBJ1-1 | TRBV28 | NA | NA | CASSLSRRGPAFF | TGTGCCAGCAGTTTATCAAGGAGGGGACCAGCTTTCTTT
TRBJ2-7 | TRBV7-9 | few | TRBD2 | CASSLAGANHEQYF | TGTGCCAGCTCACTAGCGGGAGCAAATCACGAGCAGTACTTC
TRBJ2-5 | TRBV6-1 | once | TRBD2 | CATRTSAQETQYF | TGTGCCACCAGGACTAGCGCTCAAGAGACCCAGTACTTC
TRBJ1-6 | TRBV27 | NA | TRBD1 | CASSPPGTGPNSALHF | TGTGCCAGCAGTCCACCAGGGACAGGGCCTAATTCGGCCCTCCACTTT
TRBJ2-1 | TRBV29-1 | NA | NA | CSAGEDEQFF | TGCAGCGCGGGGGAGGATGAGCAGTTCTTC
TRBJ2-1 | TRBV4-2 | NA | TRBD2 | CASSQDLVGGPRNEQFF | TGTGCCAGCAGCCAAGATCTAGTGGGAGGGCCGAGGAATGAGCAGTTCTTC
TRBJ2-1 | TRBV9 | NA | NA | CASSVRRGSVKAGPYNEQFF | TGTGCCAGCAGCGTAAGGAGGGGATCTGTTAAGGCGGGCCCCTACAATGAGCAGTTCTTC
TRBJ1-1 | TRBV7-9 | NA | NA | CASSLGHEGRGTEAFF | TGTGCCAGCAGCTTAGGTCACGAGGGTCGGGGCACTGAAGCTTTCTTT
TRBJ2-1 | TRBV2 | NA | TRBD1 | CASSQLTGSYNEQFF | TGTGCCAGCAGCCAACTGACAGGGTCCTACAATGAGCAGTTCTTC
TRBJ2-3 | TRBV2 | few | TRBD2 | CASRGRGGQDTQYF | TGTGCCAGCAGGGGGCGGGGGGGGCAAGATACGCAGTATTTT
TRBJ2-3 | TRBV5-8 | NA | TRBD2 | CASSLGSSGRADTQYF | TGTGCCAGCAGCTTGGGGAGTAGCGGGAGGGCCGACACGCAGTATTTT
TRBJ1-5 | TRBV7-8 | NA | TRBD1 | CASSPGRTGGYSNQPQHF | TGTGCCAGCAGCCCGGGGAGGACAGGGGGGTATAGCAATCAGCCCCAGCATTTT
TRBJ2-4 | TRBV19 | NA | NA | CASSKRRAKNSQYF | TGTGCCAGTAGTAAACGTAGAGCCAAAAACAGTCAGTACTTC